This passage covers 23 T cell receptor beta chains from one sample sequenced in a study of T cell repertoires in cytomegalovirus infection (dated by TCRdb to between 2018 and 2021). The data were produced on an Illumina HiSeq 1500. Starting from the raw public reads, TCRdb applied fastp trimming at Q25, assembled clones with MiXCR and retained in-frame beta chains. CDR3 protein duplicates are merged, each entry listing the most common genes and DNA. The table for this sample lists fewer than 80,000 distinct CDR3 sequences; about 3.8% of them were counted only once. The top ten clonotypes cover under 5.5% of the sample. Sample: PBMCs. All receptors come from a human donor in good health (CMV status not recorded). Some clones in this sample may be carry-over from other donors' samples.

This clonotype was recorded many times. The chain joins TRBV6-1 to TRBJ2-1; D is unclear. Trimming stripped 5 bases from V and 3 bases from J, with 8 bases between. This CDR3 contains 13 residues. From germline, CDR1 is MNHNS and CDR2 SASEGT. CDR3 nucleotides: TGTGCCAGCAGTAAGATCCGCTACAATGAGCAGTTCTTC. It specifies CASSKIRYNEQFF.

This clonotype was found many times. The chain joins TRBV6-2 or TRBV6-3 to TRBJ1-6; no reliable D call. CDR1 is MNHEY and CDR2 is SVGEGT in the germline V gene. Trimming removed 6 bases from V and 7 bases from J, with 10 bases in between. The CDR3 length is 13 residues. CDR3 in amino acids: CASSNGQNSPLHF. In DNA, the CDR3 is TGTGCCAGCAGCAACGGTCAGAATTCACCCCTCCACTTT.

This clonotype was found many times. J is TRBJ2-3 and V is TRBV7-2; D possibly corresponds to TRBD2 (7 bases). Germline assignment: CDR1 SGHTA and CDR2 FQGNSA. V was pared by 5 bases and J by 5 bases, with 14 bases between. CDR3 length: 14 residues. The CDR3 coding sequence is TGTGCCAGCAGCCTCCCGGGGGGCATAGATACGCAGTATTTT. Its translation is CASSLPGGIDTQYF.

This clonotype showed up many times. V usage is TRBV12-3 or TRBV12-4 and J usage is TRBJ2-2; no clear D gene. The length of the CDR3 is 15 residues. The V end lost 6 bases, the J end lost 2 bases, and 13 bases lay between the germline ends. DNA for the CDR3: TGTGCCAGCAGCCCGACGGGCCAAAACACCGGGGAGCTGTTTTTT. Translation gives CASSPTGQNTGELFF.

Many counts were recorded for this clonotype. The chain carries TRBV6-1 and TRBJ1-5; 9 nucleotides agree with TRBD1. Germline-derived CDR1 and CDR2 are MNHNS and SASEGT. The V segment lost 5 bases and the J segment 7 bases; nucleotides outside the gene matches: 9. There are 15 residues in the CDR3. The CDR3 sequence is CASSSNRGRRQPQHF. The CDR3 DNA reads as TGTGCCAGCAGTTCGAACAGGGGGCGAAGACAGCCCCAGCATTTT.

This clonotype was detected ten times or more. The chain employs TRBV7-2 and TRBJ1-2; 7 bases map to TRBD1. The CDR3 has 14 residues. Germline lookup yields CDR1 SGHTA and CDR2 FQGNSA. V gave up 5 bases and J gave up 4 bases; unmatched junction bases: 7. CDR3 residues: CASSGDSSSYGYTF. The CDR3 DNA reads as TGTGCCAGCAGCGGGGACAGCAGTTCCTATGGCTACACCTTC.

This clonotype was counted ten times or more. DNA of the CDR3: TGTGCCAGCAGCAGGGGGAACACCGGGGAGCTGTTTTTT. Translated, it gives CASSRGNTGELFF. The J gene is TRBJ2-2, the V gene TRBV12-3 or TRBV12-4; TRBD1 might be the D (6 bases). Trimming shortened V by 6 bases and J by 1 base, and 6 bases separated the two germline ends. The CDR3 has 13 residues.

This clonotype came up many times. The genes are TRBV27 and TRBJ1-1; no firm D call. Germline CDR1 and CDR2: MNHEY and SMNVEV (reference sequence). With 2 bases removed from V and 0 bases from J, the gap between germline ends came to 4 bases. The CDR3 runs 13 residues. The CDR3 sequence: CASSLIVNTEAFF. DNA for the CDR3: TGTGCCAGCAGTTTAATCGTGAACACTGAAGCTTTCTTT.

This clonotype was seen repeatedly, ten times or more. The chain uses TRBV19 and TRBJ1-1, with 9 bases that match TRBD1. The CDR3 runs to 16 residues. V lost 4 bases, J lost 6 bases, and 12 bases stayed unmatched. Germline CDR1 reads LNHDA; CDR2 reads SQIVND (reference sequence). The CDR3 spells CASSNHTGTGLPEAFF. CDR3 DNA sequence: TGTGCCAGTAGTAACCACACCGGGACAGGGTTACCTGAAGCTTTCTTT. Full variable domain (remainder filled in from reference TRBV19 and TRBJ1-1): DGGITQSPKYLFRKEGQNVTLSCEQNLNHDAMYWYRQDPGQGLRLIYYSQIVNDFQKGDIAEGYSVSREKKESFPLTVTSAQKNPTAFYLCASSNHTGTGLPEAFFGQGTRLTVV.

At least ten counts were recorded for this clonotype. Germline is not matched at one junction end, which may reflect a read error. The chain links TRBV7-7 to TRBJ2-1; D is unclear. Germline V lookup: CDR1 SSHAT, CDR2 FNYEAQ (reference sequence). This CDR3 is 15 amino acids long. The CDR3 coding sequence is TGTGCTAGCAGCTCGAGTACGGATCGTGACAATGAGCAGTTCTTC. This sequence encodes CASSSSTDRDNEQFF.

This clonotype occurred many times. The chain uses TRBV3-1 and TRBJ1-1, with D unclear. The CDR3 has 14 residues. Germline loops: CDR1 LGHDT, CDR2 YNNKEL (reference sequence). V dropped 1 base and J dropped 3 bases, with 9 bases sitting between them. The CDR3 protein is CASSQGRSHTEAFF. The CDR3 nucleotides are TGTGCCAGCAGCCAAGGGCGCAGCCACACTGAAGCTTTCTTT.

The chain uses TRBV12-3 or TRBV12-4 and TRBJ2-7; 9 bases line up with TRBD1. The CDR3 length is 13 residues. V shed 6 bases, J shed 6 bases, and the junction held 6 bases outside the gene matches. The CDR3 spells CASRGTGRSEQYF. CDR3 DNA sequence: TGTGCCAGCAGGGGGACAGGGAGGTCCGAGCAGTACTTC.

The sample holds many counts of this clonotype. The rearrangement links TRBV12-3 or TRBV12-4 to TRBJ1-6; perhaps TRBD1 as D (5 bases). V shed 2 bases and J shed 9 bases, with 20 bases lying between them. The CDR3 length is 17 residues. The CDR3 region is CASSLRGESRFLSPLHF. The CDR3 bases are TGTGCCAGCAGTTTACGAGGGGAAAGTCGGTTTCTTTCACCCCTCCACTTT.

This clonotype was counted at least ten times. The chain recombines TRBV15 with TRBJ2-1; D possibly corresponds to TRBD1 (5 bases). Trimming stripped 7 bases from V and 4 bases from J, with 14 bases between. The germline CDR1 and CDR2 sequences are LNHNV and YYDKDF (reference sequence). The CDR3 consists of 14 residues. CDR3 bases: TGTGCCACCAACCAGGGTGTTGGGTACAATGAGCAGTTCTTC. This sequence encodes CATNQGVGYNEQFF.

This clonotype was recorded many times. The CDR3 loop reads CASSFRTWTGADTIYF. The DNA of the CDR3 is TGTGCCAGCAGTTTTCGGACTTGGACAGGGGCGGACACCATATATTTT. The chain uses TRBV28 and TRBJ1-3; 9 bases agree with TRBD1. Germline assignment: CDR1 MDHEN and CDR2 SYDVKM. Losses at the gene ends were 3 bases for V and 8 bases for J; bases not matched to a gene: 11. The CDR3 contains 16 residues.

This clonotype has at least ten counts. The V call is TRBV7-6, the J call TRBJ2-5; TRBD2 matches 10 bases. The V and J ends lost 1 base and 4 bases, in that order; junction bases with no gene match: 6. The CDR3 totals 16 residues. Germline-derived CDR1 and CDR2 are SGHVS and FNYEAQ. CDR3 sequence reads: CASSLGTSGIGETQYF. DNA for the CDR3: TGTGCCAGCAGCTTAGGAACTAGCGGGATCGGAGAGACCCAGTACTTC.

This clonotype was observed at least ten times. J is TRBJ2-3 and V is TRBV7-2, with 11 bases lining up with TRBD2. The CDR3 is made up of 15 amino acids. J was trimmed by 6 bases and V by 4 bases; bases with no gene match: 6. CDR1 is SGHTA and CDR2 is FQGNSA in the germline V gene. CDR3 residues: CASSYRSGGADTQYF. CDR3 DNA sequence: TGTGCCAGCAGCTATCGTAGCGGGGGGGCTGATACGCAGTATTTT. The complete variable domain, with remaining parts taken from reference TRBV7-2 and TRBJ2-3, reads GAGVSQSPSNKVTEKGKDVELRCDPISGHTALYWYRQSLGQGLEFLIYFQGNSAPDKSGLPSDRFSAERTGGSVSTLTIQRTQQEDSAVYLCASSYRSGGADTQYFGPGTRLTVL.

This clonotype showed up many times. The chain combines TRBV7-2 with TRBJ2-3; 11 bases match TRBD2. This CDR3 is 12 amino acids long. V lost 1 base to trimming and J lost 14 bases; unmatched junction nucleotides: 2. The germline CDR1 and CDR2 sequences are SGHTA and FQGNSA. CDR3 DNA: TGTGCCAGCAGCTTAGGACTAGCGGGGCGGTATTTT. It yields the protein CASSLGLAGRYF.

This clonotype was observed at least ten times. The chain links TRBV28 to TRBJ1-1; the D is unclear. This CDR3 has 13 residues. V gave up 7 bases and J gave up 0 bases, with 9 bases separating them. CDR1 is MDHEN, CDR2 SYDVKM, per germline. The CDR3 DNA reads TGTGCCAGCAAACGGGTGGTGAACACTGAAGCTTTCTTT. Encoded protein: CASKRVVNTEAFF.

This clonotype was observed at least ten times. This rearrangement joins TRBV18 to TRBJ1-3, with a possible D match to TRBD1 (5 bases). The germline V gene has CDR1 KGHSH and CDR2 LQKENI. This CDR3 has 15 amino acids. The V gene lost 1 base and the J gene lost 0 bases, with 7 bases spanning the gap. CDR3 sequence (DNA): TGTGCCAGCTCACCACAGGGGAACTCTGGAAACACCATATATTTT. It yields the protein CASSPQGNSGNTIYF.

This clonotype has a count of ten or more. The genes are TRBV12-3 or TRBV12-4 and TRBJ2-7; D not certain. Trimming cost V 3 bases and J 3 bases, with 9 bases left between them. The CDR3 extends over 13 amino acids. This CDR3 is CASSFGSVYEQYF. The CDR3 bases are TGTGCCAGCAGTTTCGGCAGCGTCTACGAGCAGTACTTC.

J is TRBJ2-7 and V is TRBV19; 11 positions match TRBD1. V lost 4 bases, J lost 5 bases, and 10 bases stayed unmatched. This CDR3 is 16 amino acids long. Germline lookup yields CDR1 LNHDA and CDR2 SQIVND (reference sequence). The CDR3 protein is CASSTSTGTGGHEQYF. For the CDR3, the DNA is TGTGCCAGTAGTACGTCGACCGGGACAGGGGGGCACGAGCAGTACTTC.

This clonotype was detected ten times or more. The CDR3 loop reads CASSLNPGGEKLFF. For the CDR3, the DNA is TGTGCCAGCAGCTTAAACCCAGGGGGGGAAAAACTGTTTTTT. The chain is built from TRBV7-3 and TRBJ1-4, with 7 bases identical to TRBD1. The CDR3 loop spans 14 amino acids. J was trimmed by 8 bases and V by 1 base; bases with no gene match: 4. The germline CDR1 and CDR2 sequences are SGHTA and FQGTGA.